The 25 T cell receptor beta chains listed next were all sequenced from one sample in a study of blood T cell repertoires in COVID-19. Clones were read by immunoSEQ multiplex PCR, and TCRdb kept only the in-frame ones, dropping some. The table includes under 150,000 clones, less than 90% detected once. Sequenced input: PBMCs or T cells enriched from blood (not recorded which). The receptors were gathered from a man between 25 and 39 years old who had recovered from COVID-19.

The CDR3 coding sequence is TGCAGCGGTCGACAGGGGGCTATTTCTGAAGCTTTCTTT. As protein: CSGRQGAISEAFF. This rearrangement joins TRBV29-1 to TRBJ1-1, with 10 bases matching TRBD1. V lost 7 bases to trimming and J lost 6 bases; unmatched junction nucleotides: 8. The CDR3 contains 13 residues. CDR1 and CDR2 from the germline V gene are SQVTM and ANQGSEA.

For the CDR3, the DNA is TGTGCCAGCAGCTTCGGTAGCGGGAGTTTCTACGAGCAGTACTTC. Its translation: CASSFGSGSFYEQYF. The chain combines TRBV5-4 with TRBJ2-7; TRBD2 aligns across 9 bases. The V and J ends lost 2 bases and 3 bases, in that order; junction bases with no gene match: 6. Germline V gene lookup returns CDR1 SGHNT and CDR2 YYREEE (reference sequence). The CDR3 covers 15 residues.

The genes are TRBV7-9 and TRBJ1-2; D is unresolved. This CDR3 is 16 amino acids long. Trimming cost V 5 bases and J 3 bases, with 19 bases left between them. Germline V gives CDR1 SEHNR, CDR2 FQNEAQ (reference sequence). CDR3 loop: CASSLGRVDLHYGYTF. CDR3 DNA sequence: TGTGCCAGCAGCCTAGGGAGGGTAGACCTTCACTATGGCTACACCTTC. The whole variable domain, filled in from reference TRBV7-9 and TRBJ1-2, reads DTGVSQNPRHKITKRGQNVTFRCDPISEHNRLYWYRQTLGQGPEFLTYFQNEAQLEKSRLLSDRFSAERPKGSFSTLEIQRTEQGDSAMYLCASSLGRVDLHYGYTFGSGTRLTVV.

This chain links TRBV27 with TRBJ1-6; tentative D call: TRBD1 (5 bases). This CDR3 spans 16 amino acids. Looked up from germline, CDR1 is MNHEY and CDR2 is SMNVEV (reference sequence). Trimming removed 2 bases at V and 7 bases at J, with 15 bases between. DNA of the CDR3: TGTGCCAGCAGTTTAGGTACTGGGGCCCGAAATTCACCCCTCCACTTT. It codes for CASSLGTGARNSPLHF.

The rearrangement joins TRBV9 to TRBJ1-3, with 9 bases identical to TRBD1. The V and J ends lost 0 bases and 5 bases, in that order; junction bases with no gene match: 3. This CDR3 contains 15 residues. Germline V gives CDR1 SGDLS, CDR2 YYNGEE. The CDR3 DNA reads as TGTGCCAGCAGCGTAGAGGGACAGGGCAGAAACACCATATATTTT. Residues: CASSVEGQGRNTIYF.

V usage is TRBV15 and J usage is TRBJ1-1, with 11 bases aligning to TRBD1. The CDR3 is made up of 14 amino acids. Trimming cost V 5 bases and J 8 bases; bases outside gene matches: 7. Germline lookup yields CDR1 LNHNV and CDR2 YYDKDF (reference sequence). The CDR3 region is CATSSGQGADEAFF. CDR3 in DNA: TGTGCCACCAGCTCAGGACAGGGGGCTGACGAAGCTTTCTTT.

This clone was observed a handful of times. DNA of the CDR3: TGCGCCAGCAGCTTGGGGCAGGGCTTTGATGGCTACACCTTC. Its translation is CASSLGQGFDGYTF. The V call is TRBV5-1, the J call TRBJ1-2, with D possibly TRBD1 on 5 matching bases. This CDR3 spans 14 amino acids. Germline V lookup: CDR1 SGHRS, CDR2 YFSETQ. V shed 0 bases and J shed 6 bases, with 12 bases lying between them.

This sequence joins TRBV5-6 and TRBJ2-6; 7 bases agree with TRBD1. V gave up 3 bases and J gave up 2 bases; unmatched junction bases: 5. The CDR3 consists of 16 residues. Germline V gives CDR1 SGHDT, CDR2 YYEEEE. CDR3 nucleotide sequence: TGTGCCAGCAGCTGGTCGACAGGGACTGGGGCCAACGTCCTGACTTTC. It translates to CASSWSTGTGANVLTF.

This clone was seen only a few times. The rearrangement joins TRBV9 to TRBJ2-5; 8 nucleotides line up with TRBD2. This CDR3 is 15 amino acids long. The trim removed 0 bases at V and 4 bases at J, leaving 5 bases unmatched. CDR1 is SGDLS, CDR2 YYNGEE, per germline. CDR3 coding DNA: TGTGCCAGCAGCGTAGACTCGGGAGGGCCAGAGACCCAGTACTTC. Translation gives CASSVDSGGPETQYF.

This chain uses TRBV5-4 with TRBJ1-1, with D tentatively TRBD1 (5 bases). V shed 0 bases and J shed 3 bases, with 9 bases lying between them. CDR3 length: 14 residues. Germline assignment: CDR1 SGHNT and CDR2 YYREEE (reference sequence). This chain's CDR3 is CASSLVSGDTEAFF. The CDR3, as DNA: TGTGCCAGCAGCTTGGTTTCGGGGGACACTGAAGCTTTCTTT.

V gene TRBV28 combines with J gene TRBJ1-5; perhaps TRBD1 as D (6 bases). The CDR3 loop spans 12 amino acids. V was cut by 6 bases and J by 11 bases, with 14 bases left in between. The germline CDR1 and CDR2 sequences are MDHEN and SYDVKM. The CDR3 sequence: CASSNRVRAQHF. In nucleotides, the CDR3 is TGTGCCAGCAGCAACAGGGTAAGGGCCCAGCATTTT. The whole variable domain, remainder taken from reference TRBV28 and TRBJ1-5, is DVKVTQSSRYLVKRTGEKVFLECVQDMDHENMFWYRQDPGLGLRLIYFSYDVKMKEKGDIPEGYSVSREKKERFSLILESASTNQTSMYLCASSNRVRAQHFGDGTRLSIL.

The chain couples TRBV7-2 to TRBJ2-5; possible D gene TRBD1, 6 bases. Trimming took off 5 bases at V and 9 bases at J, with 13 bases between the two ends. This CDR3 is built from 12 residues. CDR1 is SGHTA, CDR2 FQGNSA, per germline. DNA of the CDR3: TGTGCCAGCAGCGCTGGGGGCAGGGCCCAGTACTTC. Translating gives CASSAGGRAQYF.

This chain links TRBV5-1 with TRBJ2-1; D unclear. The CDR3 loop spans 13 amino acids. Trimming shortened V by 2 bases and J by 6 bases, and 9 bases separated the two germline ends. Germline values: CDR1 SGHRS, CDR2 YFSETQ. CDR3 bases: TGCGCCAGCAGCTTTTCTAGTGTCAATGAGCAGTTCTTC. Protein: CASSFSSVNEQFF.

The rearrangement links TRBV5-1 to TRBJ1-1; 8 nucleotides align to TRBD1. Germline values: CDR1 SGHRS, CDR2 YFSETQ. The ends lost 0 bases at V and 7 bases at J; junction bases unmatched: 11. CDR3 size: 16 residues. DNA for the CDR3: TGCGCCAGCAGCTTGGGTCCCCGACAGGGGAGAAATGAAGCTTTCTTT. Encoded protein: CASSLGPRQGRNEAFF.

V is TRBV14 and J is TRBJ2-7; D is uncertain. Trimming took off 1 base at V and 0 bases at J, with 10 bases between the two ends. The V gene's germline CDR1 is SGHDN and CDR2 FVKESK. CDR3 length: 15 amino acids. CDR3 loop: CASSQGTPGSYEQYF. The CDR3, as DNA: TGTGCCAGCAGCCAAGGTACGCCCGGCTCCTACGAGCAGTACTTC.

The table lists this clone with a few counts. CDR3 protein: CASREQGLNSPLHF. The CDR3 DNA reads TGTGCCAGCAGAGAGCAGGGTCTTAATTCACCCCTCCACTTT. The V call is TRBV2, the J call TRBJ1-6; a weak D match, TRBD1 (5 bases). The CDR3 extends over 14 amino acids. The germline gives CDR1 SNHLY, CDR2 FYNNEI. V was cut by 6 bases and J by 6 bases, with 12 bases left in between.

Points on this clone: The sample contains more than one DNA sequence encoding this CDR3. V and J are TRBV19 and TRBJ2-2; D unresolved. The germline V gene has CDR1 LNHDA and CDR2 SQIVND (reference sequence). Trimming took 1 base from V and 6 from J, leaving 6 bases between them. The CDR3 has 13 amino acids. For the CDR3, the DNA is TGTGCCAGTAGTATAGGGCTAGCCGGGGAGCTGTTTTTT. Its translation is CASSIGLAGELFF.

The chain is built from TRBV7-9 and TRBJ1-2, with 8 positions matching TRBD1. The CDR3 totals 15 residues. V lost 4 bases and J lost 5; bases outside the gene matches: 9. Germline V gene data show CDR1 as SEHNR and CDR2 as FQNEAQ (reference sequence). CDR3 bases: TGTGCCAGCAGCTCGACAGGGGAGGTAGTGTATGGCTACACCTTC. Its protein is CASSSTGEVVYGYTF.

The chain links TRBV4-1 to TRBJ1-1; D unresolved. Per the germline V gene, CDR1 is MGHRA and CDR2 is YSYEKL. The CDR3 consists of 11 residues. The V gene lost 5 bases and the J gene lost 5 bases, with 6 bases spanning the gap. The DNA for the CDR3 is TGCGCCAGCAGCGCGACAACTGAAGCTTTCTTT. The encoded protein is CASSATTEAFF.

The J gene is TRBJ2-7, the V gene TRBV2; TRBD1 agrees at 9 bases. The length of the CDR3 is 13 residues. With V trimmed by 10 bases and J by 5 bases, 9 bases remained unmatched. Germline CDR1 SNHLY, CDR2 FYNNEI. The CDR3 nucleotides read TGTGCCACCCTCGGACAGGGGATCGACGAGCAGTACTTC. Translated, it gives CATLGQGIDEQYF.

The chain has TRBV7-2 and TRBJ1-4; 8 bases match TRBD1. CDR3 length equals 14 residues. Germline assignment: CDR1 SGHTA and CDR2 FQGNSA. V gave up 3 bases and J gave up 8 bases; unmatched junction bases: 5. The CDR3 DNA is TGTGCCAGCAGCTTGAGGGACAGGAACGAAAAACTGTTTTTT. Translation: CASSLRDRNEKLFF.

This sequence joins TRBV6-5 and TRBJ1-5; 9 bases match TRBD1. The CDR3 consists of 14 residues. V lost 7 bases, J lost 7 bases, and 8 bases stayed unmatched. Germline CDR1 reads MNHEY; CDR2 reads SVGAGI. The CDR3 loop reads CASIQTGQGQPQHF. The DNA of the CDR3 is TGTGCCAGCATACAAACGGGACAGGGACAGCCCCAGCATTTT.

This clone has a handful of counts. The genes are TRBV3-1 (or the pseudogene TRBV3-2) and TRBJ2-5, with 9 bases fitting TRBD2. V trimming: 7 bases; J trimming: 3 bases; junction bases outside the gene matches: 9. Germline V lookup: CDR1 LGHDT, CDR2 YNNKEL (reference sequence). This CDR3 has 15 amino acids. The CDR3 DNA is TGTGCCAGCACCCTGAGGGAGCGGGAGGAAGAGACCCAGTACTTC. It specifies CASTLREREEETQYF.

This clone turned up a few times. V gene TRBV27 combines with J gene TRBJ1-6; 7 bases fit TRBD1. V lost 5 bases, J lost 10 bases, and 8 bases stayed unmatched. There are 14 residues in the CDR3. Germline assignment: CDR1 MNHEY and CDR2 SMNVEV (reference sequence). CDR3 nucleotide sequence: TGTGCCAGCAGTCAGGACAGGAACGGGTCACCCCTCCACTTT. Its translation is CASSQDRNGSPLHF.

V usage is TRBV7-9 and J usage is TRBJ2-5; TRBD2 agrees at 13 bases. CDR1 is SEHNR and CDR2 is FQNEAQ in the germline V gene (reference sequence). There are 16 residues in the CDR3. V trimming: 4 bases; J trimming: 4 bases; junction bases outside the gene matches: 6. CDR3 protein: CASSSRTSGSGETQYF. The CDR3 DNA sequence: TGTGCCAGCAGCTCGCGGACTAGCGGGAGTGGAGAGACCCAGTACTTC. The complete variable domain, with remaining parts taken from reference TRBV7-9 and TRBJ2-5, reads DTGVSQNPRHKITKRGQNVTFRCDPISEHNRLYWYRQTLGQGPEFLTYFQNEAQLEKSRLLSDRFSAERPKGSFSTLEIQRTEQGDSAMYLCASSSRTSGSGETQYFGPGTRLLVL.